Listed below are T cell receptor beta chains from one sample, sequenced in a study of blood T cell repertoires in COVID-19. Some clones are missing from TCRdb's copy, which holds only in-frame ones; the method was immunoSEQ multiplex PCR. The repertoire holds about 76,000 clones, with around 80% as singletons. The sample taken for sequencing was peripheral blood. The receptors originated from a human donor in a cohort sampled during active COVID-19. The CDR3 runs from the conserved cysteine through the conserved F or W. Fields, in order: J gene, V gene, D gene, clone size, CDR3 protein, CDR3 DNA. A D gene is named only where the DNA matches it firmly. Only part of the rows carry a size: once, few, many, or a class if the clone is expanded.

>TRBJ1-3|TRBV6-2/TRBV6-3|-|-
CASSRAPAGKKIGNTIYF
TGTGCCAGCAGCCGCGCCCCGGCAGGGAAGAAAATTGGAAACACCATATATTTT
>TRBJ1-1|TRBV19|-|-
CASSFQGLNTEAFF
TGTGCCAGTAGTTTTCAGGGATTGAACACTGAAGCTTTCTTT
>TRBJ2-7|TRBV5-1|-|-
CASRLGRRDKGVEQYF
TGCGCCAGCAGGTTGGGCCGACGGGACAAAGGGGTCGAGCAGTACTTC
>TRBJ1-1|TRBV7-9|-|-
CAIGEGQNTEAFF
TGTGCCATAGGGGAGGGGCAAAACACTGAAGCTTTCTTT
>TRBJ1-1|TRBV18|-|-
CASSPRDSAEMSFF
TGTGCCAGCTCACCCCGGGATAGTGCAGAGATGTCTTTCTTT
>TRBJ1-6|TRBV6-5|-|few
CASMSGSGTPLHF
TGTGCCAGCATGTCGGGCAGCGGAACACCCCTCCACTTT
>TRBJ2-7|TRBV4-3|-|few
CASSQEPLGLPPYEQYF
TGCGCCAGCAGCCAAGAACCACTGGGACTGCCGCCCTACGAGCAGTACTTC
>TRBJ1-2|TRBV6-2/TRBV6-3|-|-
CASSLSRGKGNYGYTF
TGTGCCAGCAGTTTGTCTCGGGGAAAGGGAAACTATGGCTACACCTTC
>TRBJ2-2|TRBV10-3|-|once
CAISDSQYQNSGELFF
TGTGCCATCAGTGACTCCCAATATCAGAACAGCGGGGAGCTGTTTTTT
>TRBJ2-5|TRBV5-4|TRBD1|-
CASSLAGQGETQYF
TGTGCCAGCAGCTTGGCCGGACAGGGAGAGACCCAGTACTTC
>TRBJ2-4|TRBV11-2|-|once
CASSLVSGVKNIQYF
TGTGCCAGCAGCTTAGTATCAGGGGTCAAAAACATTCAGTACTTC
>TRBJ2-7|TRBV4-1|-|-
CASSRPGGTYEQYF
TGCGCCAGCAGCCGGCCTGGCGGGACCTACGAGCAGTACTTC
>TRBJ2-6|TRBV19|-|-
CATQSNRAGANVLTF
TGTGCCACCCAATCCAACAGGGCTGGGGCCAACGTCCTGACTTTC
>TRBJ1-1|TRBV6-2/TRBV6-3|TRBD1|-
CASSYGRTGGGTEAFF
TGTGCCAGCAGTTATGGCAGGACAGGCGGAGGAACTGAAGCTTTCTTT
>TRBJ2-5|TRBV5-5|TRBD2|-
CASSLGLAGEGTQYF
TGTGCCAGCAGCTTGGGACTAGCGGGAGAGGGGACCCAGTACTTC
>TRBJ2-6|TRBV7-8|TRBD2|-
CASSLRGTSFSGANVLTF
TGTGCCAGCAGCTTACGCGGGACTAGTTTTTCTGGGGCCAACGTCCTGACTTTC
>TRBJ2-3|TRBV5-1|TRBD2|-
CASRLSGGDTDTQYF
TGCGCCAGCAGGCTAAGCGGGGGAGACACAGATACGCAGTATTTT
>TRBJ2-7|TRBV7-8|-|-
CASSLAGTETYEQYF
TGTGCCAGCAGCTTAGCGGGGACTGAGACCTACGAGCAGTACTTC
>TRBJ1-5|TRBV28|-|-
CASSLQQGQPQHF
TGTGCCAGCAGTTTGCAACAGGGACAGCCCCAGCATTTT
>TRBJ2-1|TRBV12-5|TRBD2|once
CASGFGSLLAGETEQFF
TGTGCTAGTGGTTTTGGAAGTCTCCTAGCGGGAGAAACTGAGCAGTTCTTC
>TRBJ2-7|TRBV4-1|TRBD1|-
CASSHPTGGASYEQYF
TGCGCCAGCAGCCACCCGACAGGGGGCGCCTCCTACGAGCAGTACTTC
>TRBJ2-1|TRBV7-9|-|-
CASSLSGIDEQFF
TGTGCCAGCAGCTTGTCAGGTATCGATGAGCAGTTCTTC
>TRBJ2-1|TRBV4-2|-|few
CASSLSGWGREQFF
TGTGCCAGCAGCCTCTCGGGCTGGGGGCGAGAGCAGTTCTTC
>TRBJ1-1|TRBV7-2|-|-
CASSLSRLDTEAFF
TGTGCCAGCAGCCTTAGCCGGCTGGACACTGAAGCTTTCTTT
>TRBJ2-2|TRBV7-2|-|-
CASSLGLMPGELFF
TGTGCCAGCAGCTTGGGACTCATGCCCGGGGAGCTGTTTTTT
>TRBJ2-4|TRBV6-5|-|-
CASFRGDGAKNIQYF
TGTGCCAGTTTCCGCGGCGATGGAGCCAAAAACATTCAGTACTTC
>TRBJ1-1|TRBV9|-|-
CASSVAVNTEAFF
TGTGCCAGCAGCGTAGCGGTGAACACTGAAGCTTTCTTT